This T cell receptor beta chain is from a study of T cell responses to AZD1222 COVID-19 vaccine. As for this clone: Its antigen is unidentified.

The method was immunoSEQ multiplex PCR; TCRdb's version includes in-frame clones alone and lacks a portion of them. The sample shows about 160,000 clones, 80% to 90% of them seen only once. Regarding the study as a whole: Spike-specific TCR breadth and depth grew following two AZD1222 doses.

The germline V and J ends were trimmed by 0 bases and 0 bases, with 19 bases remaining between them. The CDR3 has 19 amino acids. Germline-derived CDR1 and CDR2 are SGHTA and FQGTGA. The chain has TRBV7-3 and TRBJ2-3; D might be TRBD2 (7 bases). The clonotype originates from an adult in good health. The sample was peripheral blood, taken on day 0 of AZD1222 vaccination. The CDR3 loop is CASSLTPLGRGISTDTQYF. The CDR3 DNA reads TGTGCCAGCAGCTTAACTCCCCTTGGGAGGGGGATTAGCACAGATACGCAGTATTTT.